This T cell receptor beta chain stems from a study of regulatory T cells in long-lasting Graves disease. Sequencing libraries for TCR beta were prepared with iRepertoire HTBI primers and Arm-PCR of CDR3 regions. TCRdb re-called the multiplex PCR reads through MiXCR, storing one row per CDR3 protein. Of about 660,000 distinct CDR3 sequences in the sample, around 32% were seen once. This clonotype was found a few times. Trimming took 0 bases from V and 2 from J; bases not matched to a gene: 7. The CDR3 is made up of 15 amino acids. Germline-derived CDR1 and CDR2 are DFQATT and SNEGSKA (reference sequence). Time point here: persistent/refractory GD, antithyroid drugs over 5 years with positive TRAb. Researchers made the TCR library from RNA that was extracted from PBMCs.

The chain is built from TRBV20-1 and TRBJ2-7, with 7 bases aligning to TRBD2. Sequenced here: peripheral blood mononuclear cells (PBMCs), sampled when the disease was refractory, from a patient treated with antithyroid drugs. The origin of this receptor is a female donor with Graves disease. For the CDR3, the DNA is TGCAGTGCTAGAGATGAGGGAGGGCCCCCCTACGAGCAGTACTTC. Amino acid sequence: CSARDEGGPPYEQYF.